This TCR beta chain is from a study of cytomegalovirus exposure and HLA in healthy donors. Study-wide results and caveats: Sequence variants that were highly shared formed a cluster that was likely a sequencing artifact.

Vbeta (60) and Jbeta (13) primers were used in the PCR. Per the original data handling: A follow-up analysis tallied approximately 85 million unique TCR beta chains, about 10 million shared. Here immunoSEQ multiplex PCR was the method, and the copy in TCRdb shows in-frame clones only, minus some. That table is the source of V, J and clone size, and D and trimming were worked out from the DNA. The table lists around 200,000 clones, about four fifths of them singletons. Details on this clone: What it recognizes is unknown.

Samples came from healthy bone marrow donors. Sequenced input: PBMCs. This clonotype was obtained from a man aged 45-65 years in good health and CMV-seronegative.

CDR3 coding DNA: TGTGCCAGCAGCTCAATGGGCAGGGGAAACAATGAGCAGTTCTTC. This codes for CASSSMGRGNNEQFF. V and J are TRBV7-2 and TRBJ2-1, with D maybe TRBD1 (6 bases). CDR1 is SGHTA, CDR2 FQGNSA, per germline. With 4 bases removed from V and 5 bases from J, the gap between germline ends came to 15 bases. The CDR3 spans 15 residues.